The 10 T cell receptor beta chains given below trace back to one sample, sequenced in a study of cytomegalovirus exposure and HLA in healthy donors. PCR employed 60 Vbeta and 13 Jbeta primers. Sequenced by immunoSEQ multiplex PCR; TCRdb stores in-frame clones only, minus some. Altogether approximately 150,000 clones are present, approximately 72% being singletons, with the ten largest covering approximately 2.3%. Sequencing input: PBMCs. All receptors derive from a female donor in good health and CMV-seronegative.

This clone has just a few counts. Here the CDR3 reads CASSLGDRQETQYF. The CDR3 bases are TGCGCCAGCAGCTTGGGGGACAGGCAAGAGACCCAGTACTTC. The chain recombines TRBV5-1 with TRBJ2-5, with 8 bases lining up with TRBD1. The length of the CDR3 is 14 residues. CDR1 is SGHRS, CDR2 YFSETQ, per germline. Unmatched junction bases numbered 0, after V lost 0 bases and J lost 2 bases. The full variable domain, with the rest looked up from reference TRBV5-1 and TRBJ2-5, is KAGVTQTPRYLIKTRGQQVTLSCSPISGHRSVSWYQQTPGQGLQFLFEYFSETQRNKGNFPGRFSGRQFSNSRSEMNVSTLELGDSALYLCASSLGDRQETQYFGPGTRLLVL.

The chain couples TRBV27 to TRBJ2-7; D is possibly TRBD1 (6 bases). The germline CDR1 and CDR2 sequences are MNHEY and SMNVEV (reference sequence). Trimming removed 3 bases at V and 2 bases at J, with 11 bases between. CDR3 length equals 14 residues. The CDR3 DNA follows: TGTGCCAGCAGTTTCCAGGGGCCAGCCTACGAGCAGTACTTC. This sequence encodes CASSFQGPAYEQYF.

CDR3 sequence: CASGLRGETQYF. The CDR3 region has the DNA TGTGCCAGCGGCCTTCGAGGGGAGACCCAGTACTTC. The rearrangement uses TRBV6-5 and TRBJ2-5, with TRBD2 as a possible D gene (5 bases). Trimming took 8 bases from V and 5 from J, leaving 12 bases between them. The CDR3 has 12 amino acids. Germline V CDR1 and CDR2: MNHEY, SVGAGI.

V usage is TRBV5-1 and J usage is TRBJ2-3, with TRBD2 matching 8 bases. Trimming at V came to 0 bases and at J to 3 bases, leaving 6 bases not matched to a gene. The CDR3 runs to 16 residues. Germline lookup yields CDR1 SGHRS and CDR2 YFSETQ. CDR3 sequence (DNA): TGCGCCAGCAGCTTGGGGGTCACTAGCGGAACAGATACGCAGTATTTT. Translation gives CASSLGVTSGTDTQYF.

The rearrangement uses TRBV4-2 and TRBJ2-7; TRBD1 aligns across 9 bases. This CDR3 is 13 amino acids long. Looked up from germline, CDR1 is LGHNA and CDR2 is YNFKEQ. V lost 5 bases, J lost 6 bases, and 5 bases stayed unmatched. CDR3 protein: CASSSRDRVEQYF. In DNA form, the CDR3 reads TGTGCCAGCAGCTCCCGGGACAGGGTCGAGCAGTACTTC.

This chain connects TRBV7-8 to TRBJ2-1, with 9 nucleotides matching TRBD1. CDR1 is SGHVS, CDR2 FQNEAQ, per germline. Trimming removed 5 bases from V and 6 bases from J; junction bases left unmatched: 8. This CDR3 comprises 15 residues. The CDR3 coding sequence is TGTGCCAGCAGCCGCCGGGACAGGGTCGGCAATGAGCAGTTCTTC. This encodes CASSRRDRVGNEQFF.

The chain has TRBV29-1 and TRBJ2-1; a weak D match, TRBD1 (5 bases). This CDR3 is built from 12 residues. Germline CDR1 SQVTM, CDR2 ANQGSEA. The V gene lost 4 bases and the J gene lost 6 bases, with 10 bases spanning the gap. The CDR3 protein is CSVASGFNEQFF. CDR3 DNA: TGCAGCGTTGCATCAGGGTTCAATGAGCAGTTCTTC.

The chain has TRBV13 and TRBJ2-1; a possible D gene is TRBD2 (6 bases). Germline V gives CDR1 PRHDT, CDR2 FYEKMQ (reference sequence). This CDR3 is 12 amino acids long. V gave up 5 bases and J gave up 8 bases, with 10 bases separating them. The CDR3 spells CASSLGTYEQFF. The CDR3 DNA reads TGTGCCAGCAGCCTCGGGACTTATGAGCAGTTCTTC.

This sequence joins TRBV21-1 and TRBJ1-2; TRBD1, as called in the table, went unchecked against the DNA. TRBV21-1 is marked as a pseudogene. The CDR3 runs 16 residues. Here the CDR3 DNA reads TGTGCCAGCAGCAAAGGATCGACCAGGGTGGTACATGGCTACACCTTC. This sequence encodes CASSKGSTRVVHGYTF.

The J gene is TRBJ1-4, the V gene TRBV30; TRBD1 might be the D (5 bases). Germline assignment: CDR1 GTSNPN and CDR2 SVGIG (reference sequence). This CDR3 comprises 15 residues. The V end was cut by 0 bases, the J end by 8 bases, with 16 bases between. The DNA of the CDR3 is TGTGCCTGGAGTGTCGGGGGTGTAGTATGGGAAAAACTGTTTTTT. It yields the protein CAWSVGGVVWEKLFF.